This TCR beta chain came from a study of identifying expanded T cells in peripheral blood. No infections or other immune events were documented during collection. Assay: immunoSEQ multiplex PCR; the TCRdb copy retains only in-frame clones and omits some. The sample lists about 110,000 clones; 88% were seen once. Notes on this clone: Its antigen is not identified.

This CDR3 contains 16 residues. The germline V and J ends were trimmed by 2 bases and 4 bases, with 14 bases remaining between them. Per germline, CDR1 SGHTA and CDR2 FQGNSA. Whole-study results and caveats: Over about two and four weeks, about 15 and 19 clones changed, versus around 1.1 between replicates. Variance in clone template counts between approximately 2-week samples significantly increased with total template count across all healthy donors.

The TCR sequence derives from a person aged 18 to 70 in good health. The sequencing input was blood. V is TRBV7-2 and J is TRBJ1-4; D ambiguous. The CDR3 region is CASSLSIIRINEKLFF. CDR3 coding DNA: TGTGCCAGCAGCTTATCGATTATCCGGATTAATGAAAAACTGTTTTTT. Filled out from reference TRBV7-2 and TRBJ1-4, the complete variable domain reads GAGVSQSPSNKVTEKGKDVELRCDPISGHTALYWYRQSLGQGLEFLIYFQGNSAPDKSGLPSDRFSAERTGGSVSTLTIQRTQQEDSAVYLCASSLSIIRINEKLFFGSGTQLSVL.